This T cell receptor (beta chain) is drawn from a study of T cells in localized non-small cell lung cancer. Of note for this clone: As yet, its antigen is unknown.

Study conclusions and caveats: Sequence data derive from only one tumor region, so heterogeneity remains possible. Higher blood T cell density went with longer overall survival. Uninvolved nearby lung showed the greatest T cell clonality, exceeding that found in tumor.

This CDR3 has 13 residues. Trimming left V 6 bases short and J 5 bases short, with 14 bases between. Germline V gives CDR1 LNHDA, CDR2 SQIVND (reference sequence). Measured with immunoSEQ multiplex PCR; TCRdb has only the in-frame clones, and not every one. This sample has 13,000 or so clones, with around 90% found just once. This specimen consisted of peripheral blood mononuclear cells, obtained before any cancer treatment. The chain carries TRBV19 and TRBJ2-7; no clear D. This receptor was obtained from a man aged 35-69 years with stage III lung adenocarcinoma. The CDR3 region is CASSSNWVDEQYF. The CDR3 nucleotides read TGTGCCAGTAGCTCCAATTGGGTTGACGAGCAGTACTTC.